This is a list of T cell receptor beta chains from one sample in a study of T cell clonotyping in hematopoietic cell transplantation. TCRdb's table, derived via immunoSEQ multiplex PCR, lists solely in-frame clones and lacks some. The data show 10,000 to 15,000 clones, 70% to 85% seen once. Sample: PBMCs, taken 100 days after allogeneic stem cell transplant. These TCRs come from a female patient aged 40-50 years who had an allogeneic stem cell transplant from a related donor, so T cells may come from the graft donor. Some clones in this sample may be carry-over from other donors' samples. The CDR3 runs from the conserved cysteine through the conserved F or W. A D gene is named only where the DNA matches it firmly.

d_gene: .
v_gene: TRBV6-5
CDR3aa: CASRINRVYTEAFF

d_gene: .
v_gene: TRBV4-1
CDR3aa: CASSPIADGVGEQYF

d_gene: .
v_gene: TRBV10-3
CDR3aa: CAISSNEKLFF

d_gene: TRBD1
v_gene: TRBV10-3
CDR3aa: CAISEEGAQPQHF

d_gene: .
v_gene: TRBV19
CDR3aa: CASSIGGSPNQPQHF

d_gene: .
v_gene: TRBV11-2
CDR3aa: CASSFRVRVNTEAFF

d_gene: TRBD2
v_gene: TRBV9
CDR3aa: CASSASGRAWETQYF

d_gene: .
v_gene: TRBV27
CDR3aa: CASRGDGSPNQPQHF

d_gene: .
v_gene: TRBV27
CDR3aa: CASSYGTSYTQYF

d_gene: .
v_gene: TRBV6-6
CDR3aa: CASRATRNYGYTF

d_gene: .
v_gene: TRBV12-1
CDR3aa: CASSFKRNTDTQYF

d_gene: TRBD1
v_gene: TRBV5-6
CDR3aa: CASSDSGTGGTGGYTF

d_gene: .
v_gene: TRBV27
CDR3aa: CASMATGSGDGYTF

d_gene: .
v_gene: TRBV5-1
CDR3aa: CASSTLTGNTGELFF

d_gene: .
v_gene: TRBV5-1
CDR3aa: CASSAGQDTGELFF

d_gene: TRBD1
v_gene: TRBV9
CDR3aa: CASSVSGQHYSPLHF

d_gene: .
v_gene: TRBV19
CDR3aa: CASRSSGERSTEAFF

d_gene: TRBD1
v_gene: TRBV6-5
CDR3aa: CASSRPTGGRETQYF

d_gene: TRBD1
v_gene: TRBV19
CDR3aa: CASSTWRQGEKNIQYF

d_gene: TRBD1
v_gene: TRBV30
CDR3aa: CAWSLYRGWPGELFF

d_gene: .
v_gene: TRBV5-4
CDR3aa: CASSLTGGGTDTQYF

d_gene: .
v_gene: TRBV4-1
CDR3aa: CASSSGYGYEQYF

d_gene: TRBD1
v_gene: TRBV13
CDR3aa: CASSSTGAYEQYF

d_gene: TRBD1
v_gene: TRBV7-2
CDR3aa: CASLSTGGFNQPQHF

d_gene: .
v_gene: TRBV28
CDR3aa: CASSFYQGYTF

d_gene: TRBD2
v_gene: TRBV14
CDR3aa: CASSRGTSGIFYEQYF

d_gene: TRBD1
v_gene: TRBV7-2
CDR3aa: CASSLMTGNTEAFF

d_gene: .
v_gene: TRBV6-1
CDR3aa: CASSERVGASGANVLTF

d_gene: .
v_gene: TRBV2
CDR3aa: CASSEARGTGYTF

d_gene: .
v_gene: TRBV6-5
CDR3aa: CAVGAVQETQYF

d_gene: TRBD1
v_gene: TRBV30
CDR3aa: CAWSSTGGMTGELFF

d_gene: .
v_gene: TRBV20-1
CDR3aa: CSVLLNTEAFF

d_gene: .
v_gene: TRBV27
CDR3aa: CASSLSYRGLSTDTQYF

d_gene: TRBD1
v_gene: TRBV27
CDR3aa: CASSPATGGYEQFF

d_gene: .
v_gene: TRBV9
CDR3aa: CASSPSNGGTDTQYF

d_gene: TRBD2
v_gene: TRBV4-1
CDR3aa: CASGGGGLGKQYF

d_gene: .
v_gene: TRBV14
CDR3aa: CASSPRGLEETQYF

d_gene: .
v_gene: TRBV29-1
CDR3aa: CSALGPGGEKLFF

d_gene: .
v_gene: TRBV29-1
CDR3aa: CSVEGDSVYEQYF

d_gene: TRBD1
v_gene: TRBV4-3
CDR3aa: CASSQWKTGKESEAFF

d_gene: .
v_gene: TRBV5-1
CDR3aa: CASSLGVWPGPTQETQYF

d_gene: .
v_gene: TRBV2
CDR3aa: CASKSPSVQGQYF

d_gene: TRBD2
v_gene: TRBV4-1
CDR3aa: CASSLRTGGPYEQYF

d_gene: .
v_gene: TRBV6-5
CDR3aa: CASSYRTPSDRPQHF

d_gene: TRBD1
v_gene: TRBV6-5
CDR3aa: CASSRQGASGEQYF

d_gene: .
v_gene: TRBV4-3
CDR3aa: CASSQDIGTGDTGELFF

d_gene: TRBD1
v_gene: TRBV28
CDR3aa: CASSFGQGVSLDTGELFF

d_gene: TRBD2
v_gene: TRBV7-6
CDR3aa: CASSLAGGTPNEQYF